The source of this TCR beta chain is a study of regulatory and conventional T cells in RAG deficiency. The repertoire was sequenced with immunoSEQ multiplex PCR; TCRdb's copy has only in-frame clones and lacks some. The data show roughly 11,000 clones, 94% seen once. Of note for this clone: Its specificity is unknown.

The CDR3 sequence is 15 residues long. V shed 0 bases and J shed 8 bases, with 13 bases lying between them. Germline V CDR1 and CDR2: SGHAT, FQDESV (reference sequence). Regulatory T cells were sorted from blood as CD4+ CD25-high CD127-low cells. Regarding the study as a whole: Other subsets showed 8.5 to 10-fold reductions, but Treg unique TCR beta sequences fell 95 to 100-fold in these patients. Shorter CDR3s in all patient subsets; >90% Treg-Tconv overlap in Omenn.

The data were also submitted as part of a second study, on regulatory T cells. From that second work: Primers: 52 TRBV forward and 13 TRBJ reverse.

The source material was CD127- CD25+ CD4+ Tregs sorted from blood. The sequence derives from a human donor in good health. The V gene is TRBV11-1, the J gene TRBJ1-4; possible D gene TRBD1, 5 bases. CDR3 nucleotides: TGTGCCAGCAGCTTAGCGCGCAGGGAAGGCGAAAAACTGTTTTTT. It translates to CASSLARREGEKLFF.